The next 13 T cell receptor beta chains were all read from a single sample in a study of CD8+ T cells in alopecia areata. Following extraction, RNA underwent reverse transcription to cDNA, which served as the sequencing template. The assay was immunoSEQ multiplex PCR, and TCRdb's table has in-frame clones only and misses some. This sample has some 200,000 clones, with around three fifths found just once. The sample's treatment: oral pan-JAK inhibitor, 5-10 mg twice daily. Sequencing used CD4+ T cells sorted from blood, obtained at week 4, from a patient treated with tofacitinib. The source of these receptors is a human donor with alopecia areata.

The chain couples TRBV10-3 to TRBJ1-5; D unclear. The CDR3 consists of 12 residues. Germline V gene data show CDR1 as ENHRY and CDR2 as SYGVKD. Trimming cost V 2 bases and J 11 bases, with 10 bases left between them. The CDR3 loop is CAISEDQEAQHF. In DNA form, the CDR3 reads TGTGCCATCAGTGAGGACCAGGAGGCCCAGCATTTT.

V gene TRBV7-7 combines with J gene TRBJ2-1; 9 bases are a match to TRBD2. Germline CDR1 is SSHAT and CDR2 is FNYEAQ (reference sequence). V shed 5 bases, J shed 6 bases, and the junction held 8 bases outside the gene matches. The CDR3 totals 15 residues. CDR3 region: CASSALAGVANEQFF. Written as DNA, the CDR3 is TGTGCCAGCAGCGCCTTAGCGGGGGTAGCCAATGAGCAGTTCTTC.

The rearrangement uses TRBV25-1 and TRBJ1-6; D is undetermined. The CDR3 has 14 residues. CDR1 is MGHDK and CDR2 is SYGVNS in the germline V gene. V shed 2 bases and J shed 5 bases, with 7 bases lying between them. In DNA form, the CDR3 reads TGTGCCAGCAGTGAACTAAACGATAATTCACCCCTCCACTTT. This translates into CASSELNDNSPLHF.

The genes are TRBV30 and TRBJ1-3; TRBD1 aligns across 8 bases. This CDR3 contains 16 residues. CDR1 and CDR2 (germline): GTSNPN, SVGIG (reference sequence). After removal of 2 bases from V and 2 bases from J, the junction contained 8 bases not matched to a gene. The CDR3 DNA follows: TGTGCCTGGAGTACCCAGGACAGGGAAGCTGGAAACACCATATATTTT. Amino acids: CAWSTQDREAGNTIYF.

CDR3 residues: CATSREGQYTGELFF. The CDR3 coding sequence is TGTGCCACCAGCAGAGAGGGACAGTACACCGGGGAGCTGTTTTTT. V gene TRBV15 combines with J gene TRBJ2-2, with 7 bases lining up with TRBD1. CDR1 and CDR2 (germline): LNHNV, YYDKDF (reference sequence). Trimming removed 0 bases from V and 3 bases from J; junction bases left unmatched: 1. There are 15 residues in the CDR3.

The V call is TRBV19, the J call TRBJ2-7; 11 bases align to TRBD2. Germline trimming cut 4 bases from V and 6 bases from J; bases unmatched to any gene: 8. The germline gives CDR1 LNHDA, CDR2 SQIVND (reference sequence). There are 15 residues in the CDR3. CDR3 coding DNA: TGTGCCAGTAGTAGCCCCGGGACTAGCGGCCCCGAGCAGTACTTC. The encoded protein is CASSSPGTSGPEQYF.

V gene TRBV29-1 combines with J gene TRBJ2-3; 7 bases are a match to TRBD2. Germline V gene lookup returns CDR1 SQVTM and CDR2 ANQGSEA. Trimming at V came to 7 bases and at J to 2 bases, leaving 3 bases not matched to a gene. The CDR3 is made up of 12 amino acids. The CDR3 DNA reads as TGCAGCGCGCGGGGGATCACAGATACGCAGTATTTT. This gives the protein CSARGITDTQYF.

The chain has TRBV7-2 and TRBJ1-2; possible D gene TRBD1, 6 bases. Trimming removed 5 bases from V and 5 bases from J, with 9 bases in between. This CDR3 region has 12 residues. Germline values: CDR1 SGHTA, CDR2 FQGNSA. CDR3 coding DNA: TGTGCCAGCAGCGGTCAGGGGTATGGCTACACCTTC. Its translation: CASSGQGYGYTF. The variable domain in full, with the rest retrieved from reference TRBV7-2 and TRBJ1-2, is GAGVSQSPSNKVTEKGKDVELRCDPISGHTALYWYRQSLGQGLEFLIYFQGNSAPDKSGLPSDRFSAERTGGSVSTLTIQRTQQEDSAVYLCASSGQGYGYTFGSGTRLTVV.

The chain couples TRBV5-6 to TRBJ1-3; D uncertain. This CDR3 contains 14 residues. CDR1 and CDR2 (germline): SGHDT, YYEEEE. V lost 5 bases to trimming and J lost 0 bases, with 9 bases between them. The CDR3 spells CASRQSFSGNTIYF. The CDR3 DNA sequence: TGTGCCAGCAGACAAAGCTTCTCTGGAAACACCATATATTTT.

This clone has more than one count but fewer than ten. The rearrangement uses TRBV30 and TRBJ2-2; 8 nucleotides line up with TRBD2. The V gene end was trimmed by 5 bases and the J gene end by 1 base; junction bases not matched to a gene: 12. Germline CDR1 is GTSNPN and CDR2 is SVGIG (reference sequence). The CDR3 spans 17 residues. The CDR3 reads CAWYPGFSGENTGELFF. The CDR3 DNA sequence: TGTGCCTGGTATCCAGGATTTAGCGGGGAGAACACCGGGGAGCTGTTTTTT.

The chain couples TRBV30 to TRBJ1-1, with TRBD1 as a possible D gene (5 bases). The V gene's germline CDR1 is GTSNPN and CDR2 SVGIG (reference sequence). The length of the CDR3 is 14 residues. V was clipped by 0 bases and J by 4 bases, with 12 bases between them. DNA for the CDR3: TGTGCCTGGAGTGTACGGCAGGGAGGCACTGAAGCTTTCTTT. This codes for CAWSVRQGGTEAFF.

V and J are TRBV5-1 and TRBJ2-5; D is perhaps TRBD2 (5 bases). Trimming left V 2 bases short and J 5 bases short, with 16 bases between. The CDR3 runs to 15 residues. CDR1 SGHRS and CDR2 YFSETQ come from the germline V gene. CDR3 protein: CASSLASPHGETQYF. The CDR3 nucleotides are TGCGCCAGCAGCTTAGCTAGCCCACACGGGGAGACCCAGTACTTC. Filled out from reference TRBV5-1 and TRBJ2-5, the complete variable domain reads KAGVTQTPRYLIKTRGQQVTLSCSPISGHRSVSWYQQTPGQGLQFLFEYFSETQRNKGNFPGRFSGRQFSNSRSEMNVSTLELGDSALYLCASSLASPHGETQYFGPGTRLLVL.

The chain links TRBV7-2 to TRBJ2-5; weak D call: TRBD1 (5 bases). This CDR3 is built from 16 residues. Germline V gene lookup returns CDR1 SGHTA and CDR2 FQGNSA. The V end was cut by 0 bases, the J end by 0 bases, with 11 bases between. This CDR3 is CASSLAGLVDQETQYF. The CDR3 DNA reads TGTGCCAGCAGCTTAGCGGGGCTAGTTGACCAAGAGACCCAGTACTTC.